Presented here are 17 T cell receptor beta chains from one specimen sequenced in a study of blood T cell repertoires in COVID-19. Only in-frame clones appear in the TCRdb table, and some are missing; sequencing was by immunoSEQ multiplex PCR. The data hold over 20,000 clones, with 85% to 90% observed a single time. The sequencing input was peripheral blood. These receptors originate from a man between 50 and 59 years old with active COVID-19.

The chain carries TRBV4-1 and TRBJ2-1; the match to TRBD1 covers 11 bases. This CDR3 comprises 15 residues. V was clipped by 3 bases and J by 10 bases; unmatched bases: 8. CDR1 is MGHRA and CDR2 is YSYEKL in the germline V gene. The DNA of the CDR3 is TGCGCCAGCAGCCACCCGGGACAGGGGGACGGGGAGCAGTTCTTC. Amino acid sequence: CASSHPGQGDGEQFF.

This clone was counted only a few times. The chain employs TRBV29-1 and TRBJ2-7, with a possible D match to TRBD2 (6 bases). Trimming pared 4 bases from V and 0 bases from J, leaving 10 bases between. Germline V gives CDR1 SQVTM, CDR2 ANQGSEA. This CDR3 contains 13 residues. CDR3 coding DNA: TGCAGCGTTGGATGGGGGGACTCCTACGAGCAGTACTTC. As protein: CSVGWGDSYEQYF.

This rearrangement joins TRBV7-2 to TRBJ2-1; 9 positions match TRBD1. Germline CDR1 and CDR2: SGHTA and FQGNSA. J was trimmed by 10 bases and V by 6 bases; bases with no gene match: 13. The CDR3 extends over 15 amino acids. The DNA for the CDR3 is TGTGCCAGCAGTATGGACAGGGGTTCTTTTCAAGAGCAGTTCTTC. Translation gives CASSMDRGSFQEQFF.

This clone occurred a few times. V usage is TRBV7-9 and J usage is TRBJ1-5, with 7 bases identical to TRBD1. The CDR3 is 14 amino acids. Germline V gene sequence: CDR1 SEHNR, CDR2 FQNEAQ (reference sequence). Trimming cost V 4 bases and J 7 bases; bases outside gene matches: 7. The CDR3 DNA sequence: TGTGCCAGCAGCTCCAGTCACAGGGGCCAGCCCCAGCATTTT. Translated, it gives CASSSSHRGQPQHF.

V and J are TRBV18 and TRBJ2-5, with a weak D call TRBD2 (6 bases). The germline V gene has CDR1 KGHSH and CDR2 LQKENI. V lost 4 bases to trimming and J lost 2 bases, with 14 bases between them. This CDR3 has 15 residues. CDR3 DNA sequence: TGTGCCAGCTCACTGAGCGGGTACTTACAAGAGACCCAGTACTTC. It yields the protein CASSLSGYLQETQYF.

The gene calls are TRBV5-4 and TRBJ2-1; 7 bases line up with TRBD2. Germline CDR1 is SGHNT and CDR2 is YYREEE (reference sequence). V dropped 4 bases and J dropped 7; count of bases not matched to a gene: 11. The CDR3 covers 15 residues. CDR3 in DNA: TGTGCCAGCAGCGGGCTTGGGCTAGCGGTTAATGAGCAGTTCTTC. Amino acids: CASSGLGLAVNEQFF. Complete variable domain (other parts from reference TRBV5-4 and TRBJ2-1): ETGVTQSPTHLIKTRGQQVTLRCSSQSGHNTVSWYQQALGQGPQFIFQYYREEENGRGNFPPRFSGLQFPNYSSELNVNALELDDSALYLCASSGLGLAVNEQFFGPGTRLTVL.

The genes are TRBV15 and TRBJ1-2; no clear D gene. V was cut by 3 bases and J by 4 bases, with 15 bases left in between. This CDR3 has 15 amino acids. The V gene's germline CDR1 is LNHNV and CDR2 YYDKDF (reference sequence). The CDR3 sequence: CATSSPRRGGYGYTF. For the CDR3, the DNA is TGTGCCACCAGCAGCCCCCGGCGGGGTGGCTATGGCTACACCTTC.

V is TRBV3-1 (or the pseudogene TRBV3-2) and J is TRBJ2-5, with 14 bases aligning to TRBD2. After removal of 4 bases from V and 5 bases from J, the junction contained 12 bases not matched to a gene. Germline V gene sequence: CDR1 LGHDT, CDR2 YNNKEL (reference sequence). The CDR3 consists of 18 residues. CDR3: CASSPTGTSGGRMETQYF. The CDR3 DNA sequence: TGTGCCAGCAGCCCCACGGGGACTAGCGGGGGAAGGATGGAGACCCAGTACTTC.

V usage is TRBV7-2 and J usage is TRBJ2-5, with 11 nucleotides matching TRBD2. CDR1 SGHTA and CDR2 FQGNSA come from the germline V gene. The V and J ends lost 5 bases and 2 bases, in that order; junction bases with no gene match: 13. The CDR3 extends over 18 amino acids. The CDR3 loop is CASSPNRLAGGPQETQYF. The DNA for the CDR3 is TGTGCCAGCAGCCCAAACAGGCTAGCGGGGGGTCCACAAGAGACCCAGTACTTC.

V is TRBV4-1 and J is TRBJ1-1; 7 nucleotides align to TRBD1. This CDR3 has 16 residues. V lost 1 base, J lost 6 bases, and 11 bases stayed unmatched. Looked up from germline, CDR1 is MGHRA and CDR2 is YSYEKL. The CDR3 nucleotides read TGCGCCAGCAGCCAAGTTACAGGGGATCTCTGGTCTGAAGCTTTCTTT. Encoded protein: CASSQVTGDLWSEAFF.

The chain is built from TRBV29-1 and TRBJ1-2; D is possibly TRBD1 (5 bases). The germline V and J ends were trimmed by 2 bases and 4 bases, with 5 bases remaining between them. CDR3 length: 11 amino acids. The V gene's germline CDR1 is SQVTM and CDR2 ANQGSEA. CDR3 bases: TGCAGCGTTGAACAGGGCTATGGCTACACCTTC. Residues: CSVEQGYGYTF.

This chain joins TRBV10-1 and TRBJ1-6; 7 nucleotides align to TRBD1. In germline, CDR1 is WNHNN, CDR2 SYGVQD (reference sequence). Trimming took 4 bases from V and 8 from J; bases not matched to a gene: 5. The CDR3 consists of 14 residues. CDR3 DNA: TGCGCCAGCAGTGCGGGGACAGACTATTCACCCCTCCACTTT. This translates into CASSAGTDYSPLHF.

The chain links TRBV7-3 to TRBJ2-1, with 7 positions matching TRBD2. The CDR3 length is 17 residues. Per germline, CDR1 SGHTA and CDR2 FQGTGA. V trimming: 2 bases; J trimming: 4 bases; junction bases outside the gene matches: 11. CDR3 in DNA: TGTGCCAGCAGCTTAGAGGCGGGGGTTCCCGATTACAATGAGCAGTTCTTC. It translates to CASSLEAGVPDYNEQFF.

The V and J genes are TRBV18 and TRBJ1-2; tentatively, D is TRBD1 (5 bases). The CDR3 length is 13 residues. Germline values: CDR1 KGHSH, CDR2 LQKENI. With 2 bases removed from V and 8 bases from J, the gap between germline ends came to 12 bases. This CDR3 reads CASSPSDSRGYTF. CDR3 sequence (DNA): TGTGCCAGCTCACCAAGTGACAGCCGGGGCTACACCTTC.

The V and J genes are TRBV25-1 and TRBJ1-2, with D unresolved. Germline V gene lookup returns CDR1 MGHDK and CDR2 SYGVNS. The V gene lost 4 bases and the J gene lost 6 bases, with 9 bases spanning the gap. The CDR3 is made up of 12 amino acids. CDR3 nucleotide sequence: TGTGCCAGCAGTGCCGGGAACCATGGCTACACCTTC. Its protein product is CASSAGNHGYTF.

This chain links TRBV9 with TRBJ2-3; 11 bases align to TRBD2. CDR3 size: 16 residues. From germline, CDR1 is SGDLS and CDR2 YYNGEE. The junction had 5 bases not matched to a gene; V was cut back by 0 bases and J by 5 bases. CDR3 protein: CASSVVSGGAGDTQYF. DNA for the CDR3: TGTGCCAGCAGCGTAGTTAGCGGGGGGGCTGGAGATACGCAGTATTTT.

This sequence joins TRBV6-5 and TRBJ1-1, with D perhaps matching TRBD1 (5 bases). Trimming shortened V by 4 bases and J by 6 bases, and 9 bases separated the two germline ends. Germline V gene data show CDR1 as MNHEY and CDR2 as SVGAGI. The CDR3 has 12 residues. CDR3 in DNA: TGTGCCAGCAGTTCACTCAGGGCTGAAGCTTTCTTT. This translates into CASSSLRAEAFF.